The 23 T cell receptor beta chains below all came from one sample that was sequenced in a study of graft-versus-host responses after intestinal transplantation. Their target antigens are unknown. Clones were read by immunoSEQ multiplex PCR, and TCRdb kept only the in-frame ones, dropping some. The table shows 65,000 to 100,000 clones, with roughly 92% occurring only once. The material sequenced was unstimulated CD8+ T cells sorted from spleen or lymph node cells, taken before transplant. The receptor source for this set is a human donor who was the organ donor for an intestinal transplant.

V usage is TRBV4-1 and J usage is TRBJ2-1, with 11 positions matching TRBD1. This CDR3 spans 16 amino acids. Germline-derived CDR1 and CDR2 are MGHRA and YSYEKL. J was trimmed by 6 bases and V by 0 bases; bases with no gene match: 4. The CDR3 loop reads CASSQDLGTGGNEQFF. CDR3 nucleotide sequence: TGCGCCAGCAGCCAAGATCTTGGGACAGGGGGCAATGAGCAGTTCTTC.

The J gene is TRBJ1-5, the V gene TRBV4-2; D is possibly TRBD1 (6 bases). This CDR3 has 16 residues. Deletions cut 1 base from V and 2 bases from J, with 12 bases between. The germline V gene has CDR1 LGHNA and CDR2 YNFKEQ. DNA for the CDR3: TGTGCCAGCAGCCAAGGCGGGGGCGCGGGCAATCAGCCCCAGCATTTT. The encoded protein is CASSQGGGAGNQPQHF.

The chain is built from TRBV5-1 and TRBJ2-2, with D possibly TRBD1 on 6 matching bases. The CDR3 runs 13 residues. Trimming removed 0 bases at V and 6 bases at J, with 6 bases between. From germline, CDR1 is SGHRS and CDR2 YFSETQ. Here the CDR3 reads CASSLEGAGELFF. For the CDR3, the DNA is TGCGCCAGCAGCTTGGAGGGGGCCGGGGAGCTGTTTTTT.

This rearrangement joins TRBV19 to TRBJ2-7; D remains unclear. The V gene lost 3 bases and the J gene lost 2 bases, with 11 bases spanning the gap. Per germline, CDR1 LNHDA and CDR2 SQIVND (reference sequence). CDR3 size: 14 residues. The CDR3 DNA follows: TGTGCCAGTAGTATCCGCACTATGCCCTACGAGCAGTACTTC. As protein: CASSIRTMPYEQYF.

The V gene is TRBV18, the J gene TRBJ2-5; 7 bases are shared with TRBD2. Per germline, CDR1 KGHSH and CDR2 LQKENI. V dropped 3 bases and J dropped 5; count of bases not matched to a gene: 9. The CDR3 length is 15 residues. CDR3 in DNA: TGTGCCAGCTCACCTCGGGAGCGGGGATCGGAGACCCAGTACTTC. This gives the protein CASSPRERGSETQYF.

The chain recombines TRBV27 with TRBJ2-7, with 7 nucleotides matching TRBD1. The germline V gene has CDR1 MNHEY and CDR2 SMNVEV (reference sequence). Trimming took 3 bases from V and 0 from J; bases not matched to a gene: 5. The CDR3 runs 15 residues. CDR3 residues: CASSLGQSSSYEQYF. The CDR3, as DNA: TGTGCCAGCAGTTTGGGACAGTCATCCTCCTACGAGCAGTACTTC.

The J gene is TRBJ2-7, the V gene TRBV7-2, with D possibly TRBD1 on 5 matching bases. The CDR3 is made up of 13 amino acids. Germline CDR1 SGHTA, CDR2 FQGNSA. Between the trimmed V and J ends, which lost 4 bases and 3 bases, there was a span of 10 bases. The CDR3 coding sequence is TGTGCCAGCAGCTCAGGGTACAGCTACGAGCAGTACTTC. It yields the protein CASSSGYSYEQYF.

The V and J genes are TRBV4-1 and TRBJ2-7; TRBD2 matches 7 bases. The CDR3 covers 15 residues. Germline V gene data show CDR1 as MGHRA and CDR2 as YSYEKL. V gave up 2 bases and J gave up 3 bases; unmatched junction bases: 7. The CDR3 DNA reads TGCGCCAGCAGCCAACGGGGTCTAGCGGACTACGAGCAGTACTTC. Protein product: CASSQRGLADYEQYF.

The rearrangement uses TRBV6-1 and TRBJ1-3; D may be TRBD1 (5 bases). Per the germline V gene, CDR1 is MNHNS and CDR2 is SASEGT. This CDR3 has 18 residues. Trimming cost V 2 bases and J 5 bases, with 22 bases left between them. CDR3: CASSERLRRQGLRNTIYF. CDR3 DNA sequence: TGTGCCAGCAGTGAAAGGCTGAGAAGGCAGGGACTTAGAAACACCATATATTTT.

The rearrangement uses TRBV27 and TRBJ2-2; D possibly corresponds to TRBD2 (6 bases). The CDR3 length is 14 residues. The germline V gene encodes CDR1 MNHEY and CDR2 SMNVEV (reference sequence). The germline V and J ends were trimmed by 3 bases and 4 bases, with 9 bases remaining between them. The CDR3 sequence is CASSLGLSTGELFF. CDR3 bases: TGTGCCAGCAGTTTGGGACTCTCCACCGGGGAGCTGTTTTTT.

This rearrangement joins TRBV4-1 to TRBJ2-1; 13 bases fit TRBD2. Trimming removed 8 bases from V and 5 bases from J; junction bases left unmatched: 6. The length of the CDR3 is 15 residues. CDR1 and CDR2 from the germline V gene are MGHRA and YSYEKL. In DNA, the CDR3 is TGCGCCAGCGGCGCACTAGCGGGGGGGGACAATGAGCAGTTCTTC. Residues: CASGALAGGDNEQFF.

The genes are TRBV27 and TRBJ1-2; a possible D gene is TRBD1 (5 bases). Germline V gives CDR1 MNHEY, CDR2 SMNVEV (reference sequence). Trimming took off 3 bases at V and 0 bases at J, with 8 bases between the two ends. The CDR3 sequence is 14 residues long. The CDR3 protein is CASSFGGPNYGYTF. The CDR3 DNA reads as TGTGCCAGCAGTTTCGGGGGACCTAACTATGGCTACACCTTC.

CDR3 sequence (DNA): TGTGCCAGCAGCTTCACACACAATGAGCAGTTCTTC. It specifies CASSFTHNEQFF. This chain links TRBV5-4 with TRBJ2-1; the D is unclear. CDR3 size: 12 residues. Between the trimmed V and J ends, which lost 2 bases and 5 bases, there was a span of 5 bases. The germline V gene has CDR1 SGHNT and CDR2 YYREEE (reference sequence).

CDR3 nucleotides: TGTGCCATCAGTGATCCGGGACAGGGGACTCTCGGCGAGCAGTACTTC. This codes for CAISDPGQGTLGEQYF. This rearrangement joins TRBV10-3 to TRBJ2-7; the match to TRBD1 covers 10 bases. In germline, CDR1 is ENHRY, CDR2 SYGVKD. The CDR3 consists of 16 residues. The V gene end was trimmed by 3 bases and the J gene end by 6 bases; junction bases not matched to a gene: 11.

Written as DNA, the CDR3 is TGTGCCAGCAGTTTATGGACAGACCACTATGGCTACACCTTC. Translating it yields CASSLWTDHYGYTF. The chain joins TRBV28 to TRBJ1-2; a weak D match, TRBD1 (5 bases). Trimming removed 0 bases from V and 3 bases from J, with 8 bases in between. Germline CDR1 reads MDHEN; CDR2 reads SYDVKM. There are 14 residues in the CDR3.

This rearrangement joins TRBV4-1 to TRBJ1-2, with D maybe TRBD1 (6 bases). The CDR3 contains 15 residues. In germline, CDR1 is MGHRA, CDR2 YSYEKL. Trimming removed 0 bases from V and 4 bases from J, with 12 bases in between. The CDR3 coding sequence is TGCGCCAGCAGCCAAGATCGCGGGGGGGCCTATGGCTACACCTTC. This translates into CASSQDRGGAYGYTF.

The chain carries TRBV19 and TRBJ1-6; D gene uncertain. V lost 3 bases and J 7 bases, leaving 16 bases between the germline ends. The CDR3 is 16 residues long. The V gene's germline CDR1 is LNHDA and CDR2 SQIVND (reference sequence). The CDR3 spells CASSIRPAQVNSPLHF. The CDR3 coding sequence is TGTGCCAGTAGTATTAGGCCGGCCCAGGTCAATTCACCCCTCCACTTT.

The chain employs TRBV4-1 and TRBJ2-1, with a weak D call TRBD2 (5 bases). Trimming cost V 3 bases and J 6 bases, with 15 bases left between them. CDR3 length equals 15 residues. Germline V CDR1 and CDR2: MGHRA, YSYEKL. The CDR3 is CASSHPPGTANEQFF. The CDR3 DNA reads as TGCGCCAGCAGCCATCCGCCGGGAACAGCCAATGAGCAGTTCTTC.

The chain is built from TRBV4-1 and TRBJ2-6; possible D gene TRBD2, 7 bases. The CDR3 is 17 residues long. With 4 bases removed from V and 0 bases from J, the gap between germline ends came to 13 bases. Germline lookup yields CDR1 MGHRA and CDR2 YSYEKL. This CDR3 reads CASSPGGPSSGANVLTF. The CDR3 DNA is TGCGCCAGCAGCCCCGGGGGGCCTAGCTCTGGGGCCAACGTCCTGACTTTC.

CDR3 sequence (DNA): TGTGCCAGCAGTGACGGACTAGCGGGGGGGCCGTACACCGGGGAGCTGTTTTTT. It yields the protein CASSDGLAGGPYTGELFF. The chain employs TRBV27 and TRBJ2-2; 15 nucleotides align to TRBD2. This CDR3 contains 18 residues. The germline CDR1 and CDR2 sequences are MNHEY and SMNVEV (reference sequence). J gave up 3 bases and V 5 bases, and 7 bases lay outside the gene matches.

The V gene is TRBV15, the J gene TRBJ2-4; possibly TRBD2 for D (6 bases). Germline V lookup: CDR1 LNHNV, CDR2 YYDKDF (reference sequence). The germline V and J ends were trimmed by 1 base and 0 bases, with 10 bases remaining between them. This CDR3 region has 16 residues. This chain's CDR3 is CATSRATGEAKNIQYF. The CDR3 bases are TGTGCCACCAGCAGAGCGACGGGGGAAGCCAAAAACATTCAGTACTTC.

The J gene is TRBJ2-1, the V gene TRBV19; D ambiguous. Germline V gene lookup returns CDR1 LNHDA and CDR2 SQIVND (reference sequence). The CDR3 has 12 residues. V lost 7 bases to trimming and J lost 1 base, with 5 bases between them. The CDR3 nucleotides read TGTGCCAGTACCCCGTCCTACAATGAGCAGTTCTTC. Translating it yields CASTPSYNEQFF.

The V gene is TRBV4-2, the J gene TRBJ2-1; a possible D gene is TRBD2 (7 bases). Germline CDR1 reads LGHNA; CDR2 reads YNFKEQ. The CDR3 totals 14 residues. V lost 0 bases, J lost 10 bases, and 13 bases lay in between. CDR3 residues: CASSQEGGGREQFF. The CDR3 bases are TGTGCCAGCAGCCAAGAGGGGGGGGGCAGGGAGCAGTTCTTC.